This entry concerns a single TCR beta chain. Repertoires were generated with immunoSEQ multiplex PCR, while TCRdb's copy carries only in-frame clones and drops some. The sample lists around 420 clones; around 76% were seen once. This sample was taken from a study of preoperative IRX-2 immunotherapy in early breast cancer. CDR1 LNHDA and CDR2 SQIVND come from the germline V gene (reference sequence). Trimming cost V 5 bases and J 2 bases; bases outside gene matches: 8. The CDR3 has 18 amino acids. The treatment denotes: preoperative locoregional IRX-2 cytokine immunotherapy. Samples came from a phase Ib trial of preoperative locoregional IRX-2 cytokine immunotherapy.

The sequencing here drew on tumor tissue, taken after IRX-2 immunotherapy. The chain couples TRBV19 to TRBJ2-1; TRBD2 matches at 14 bases. The clonotype originates from a human donor with breast cancer. The DNA for the CDR3 is TGTGCCAGTAGTCTTACCGGGACTAGCGGGGGACCCTACAATGAGCAGTTCTTC. Protein sequence: CASSLTGTSGGPYNEQFF. The whole variable domain, remainder taken from reference TRBV19 and TRBJ2-1, is DGGITQSPKYLFRKEGQNVTLSCEQNLNHDAMYWYRQDPGQGLRLIYYSQIVNDFQKGDIAEGYSVSREKKESFPLTVTSAQKNPTAFYLCASSLTGTSGGPYNEQFFGPGTRLTVL.